The next 16 T cell receptor beta chains were all read from a single sample in a study of regulatory T cells in long-lasting Graves disease. Relying on iRepertoire HTBI primers and Arm-PCR of CDR3 regions, the team built TCR beta libraries. Via MiXCR, TCRdb re-called the multiplex PCR reads, giving one row per CDR3 protein. The sample comprises about 540,000 distinct CDR3 sequences, 13% of which are singletons, and over 7.5% rests with the top ten. Sample time point: newly diagnosed GD, antithyroid drugs for less than 3 months. Preparation of the TCR library used RNA extracted from PBMCs. This same sample was also part of a study on T cells in Graves' hyperthyroidism and ophthalmopathy.

Material: peripheral blood mononuclear cells (PBMCs), obtained at new diagnosis, from a patient treated with antithyroid drugs. The receptor set was obtained from a man aged 30 to 45 with Graves disease.

The chain uses TRBV5-6 and TRBJ1-5; D might be TRBD1 (5 bases). The germline V and J ends were trimmed by 4 bases and 0 bases, with 14 bases remaining between them. Germline CDR1 SGHDT, CDR2 YYEEEE. This CDR3 contains 16 residues. The CDR3: CASSREQAGSNQPQHF. The CDR3 nucleotides read TGTGCCAGCAGCCGAGAACAGGCCGGTAGCAATCAGCCCCAGCATTTT.

The table lists this clonotype with many counts. V and J are TRBV11-2 and TRBJ2-3, with TRBD2 matching over 7 bases. CDR3 length equals 15 residues. Germline CDR1 reads SGHAT; CDR2 reads FQNNGV. Germline trimming cut 3 bases from V and 3 bases from J; bases unmatched to any gene: 6. The CDR3 is CASSFSAGSTDTQYF. The CDR3 DNA is TGTGCCAGCAGCTTCTCAGCGGGATCGACAGATACGCAGTATTTT. Filled out from reference TRBV11-2 and TRBJ2-3, the complete variable domain reads EAGVAQSPRYKIIEKRQSVAFWCNPISGHATLYWYQQILGQGPKLLIQFQNNGVVDDSQLPKDRFSAERLKGVDSTLKIQPAKLEDSAVYLCASSFSAGSTDTQYFGPGTRLTVL.

This chain connects TRBV7-9 to TRBJ2-7, with a tentative D call TRBD1 (5 bases). This CDR3 has 15 residues. Germline assignment: CDR1 SEHNR and CDR2 FQNEAQ (reference sequence). Trimming removed 8 bases from V and 2 bases from J, with 19 bases in between. The CDR3 DNA reads TGTGCCAGCGGATTCCAGACAGTGGCCGCCTACGAGCAGTACTTC. This gives the protein CASGFQTVAAYEQYF.

This chain uses TRBV5-1 with TRBJ2-7; 9 bases fit TRBD1. From germline, CDR1 is SGHRS and CDR2 YFSETQ. The CDR3 extends over 15 amino acids. The V and J ends lost 4 bases and 2 bases, in that order; junction bases with no gene match: 7. Written as DNA, the CDR3 is TGCGCCAGCAGCCCTATTGGGACAGGGCCCTACGAGCAGTACTTC. This gives the protein CASSPIGTGPYEQYF.

The table lists this clonotype with a few counts. The chain couples TRBV20-1 to TRBJ2-3; a weak D match, TRBD2 (6 bases). The germline gives CDR1 DFQATT, CDR2 SNEGSKA (reference sequence). The V end was cut by 1 base, the J end by 2 bases, with 16 bases between. The CDR3 sequence is 16 residues long. Here the CDR3 reads CSARVLQRAYTDTQYF. The DNA of the CDR3 is TGCAGTGCTAGAGTCCTCCAGCGGGCATACACAGATACGCAGTATTTT.

This clonotype turned up a few times. The V and J genes are TRBV20-1 and TRBJ2-3; 10 positions agree with TRBD1. The CDR3 is made up of 15 amino acids. Germline-derived CDR1 and CDR2 are DFQATT and SNEGSKA (reference sequence). The V segment lost 6 bases and the J segment 2 bases; nucleotides outside the gene matches: 8. The chain's CDR3 is CSAASGQGYTDTQYF. The CDR3 DNA reads TGCAGTGCCGCCTCGGGACAGGGGTACACAGATACGCAGTATTTT.

In its sample, this clonotype was seen many times. The chain uses TRBV27 and TRBJ1-1; D unclear. Trimming left V 8 bases short and J 11 bases short, with 24 bases between. The CDR3 consists of 14 residues. Per the germline V gene, CDR1 is MNHEY and CDR2 is SMNVEV (reference sequence). The CDR3 region has the DNA TGTGCCAGCCAGATTCGCGTTGGTGGCAGCCGCGCTTTCTTT. It translates to CASQIRVGGSRAFF.

This clonotype was recorded at least ten times. Written as DNA, the CDR3 is TGTGCCAGCAGTGATCCCGGGACAGGGGATCGGCCCCAGCATTTT. Its translation: CASSDPGTGDRPQHF. The chain combines TRBV25-1 with TRBJ1-5, with 10 nucleotides matching TRBD1. With V trimmed by 3 bases and J by 9 bases, 8 bases remained unmatched. This CDR3 has 15 amino acids. Germline CDR1 is MGHDK and CDR2 is SYGVNS.

The sample holds many counts of this clonotype. The chain carries TRBV6-1 and TRBJ2-2; D gene uncertain. The CDR3 is 13 residues long. V was cut by 3 bases and J by 7 bases, with 9 bases left in between. Germline CDR1 and CDR2: MNHNS and SASEGT. CDR3 DNA: TGTGCCAGCAGTGATGATTATAGCGGGGAGCTGTTTTTT. Translation: CASSDDYSGELFF.

This clonotype has a handful of counts. The chain combines TRBV20-1 with TRBJ2-1; D could derive from TRBD1 or TRBD2 (6 bases each). Germline V gene sequence: CDR1 DFQATT, CDR2 SNEGSKA (reference sequence). The CDR3 has 16 amino acids. The V and J ends lost 3 bases and 7 bases respectively, with 22 bases between them. CDR3 DNA sequence: TGCAGTGCTAGGGAAATAAAGGGGGGCTTTATGAATGAGCAGTTCTTC. This codes for CSAREIKGGFMNEQFF.

This clonotype was recorded at least ten times. The chain has TRBV12-3 or TRBV12-4 and TRBJ2-3; 8 bases map to TRBD2. The CDR3 contains 14 residues. J gave up 8 bases and V 8 bases, and 12 bases lay outside the gene matches. CDR3 protein: CASDPGTRGGTQYF. The DNA of the CDR3 is TGTGCCAGCGACCCCGGGACCCGGGGGGGTACGCAGTATTTT.

Ten or more counts support this clonotype. The rearrangement joins TRBV5-6 to TRBJ2-1, with 8 positions matching TRBD2. Looked up from germline, CDR1 is SGHDT and CDR2 is YYEEEE. This CDR3 has 16 amino acids. V gave up 0 bases and J gave up 7 bases; unmatched junction bases: 9. Written as DNA, the CDR3 is TGTGCCAGCAGCTTGGAGACGGGAGGGCCCGGAAATGAGCAGTTCTTC. Translated: CASSLETGGPGNEQFF.

In its sample, this clonotype was seen many times. V is TRBV28 and J is TRBJ1-1; maybe TRBD1 (6 bases). CDR3 length: 14 residues. CDR1 is MDHEN, CDR2 SYDVKM, per germline. Trimming removed 8 bases at V and 7 bases at J, with 20 bases between. The CDR3 spells CASLERGGAVEAFF. For the CDR3, the DNA is TGTGCCAGCCTGGAGAGAGGGGGGGCGGTTGAAGCTTTCTTT.

This clonotype was picked up a small number of times. The V call is TRBV20-1, the J call TRBJ1-1; D is uncertain. This CDR3 contains 15 residues. Germline loops: CDR1 DFQATT, CDR2 SNEGSKA (reference sequence). V shed 0 bases and J shed 1 base, with 12 bases lying between them. CDR3 nucleotide sequence: TGCAGTGCTAGAGACCCTACAGAGAGGAACACTGAAGCTTTCTTT. This codes for CSARDPTERNTEAFF.

Ten or more counts support this clonotype. This chain links TRBV6-2 or TRBV6-3 with TRBJ2-7; TRBD1 matches 8 bases. The CDR3 is 15 amino acids. Trimming at V came to 6 bases and at J to 4 bases, leaving 11 bases not matched to a gene. From germline, CDR1 is MNHEY and CDR2 SVGEGT. The DNA for the CDR3 is TGTGCCAGCAGCAAAATCGGACAGGGCGAATACGAGCAGTACTTC. It encodes CASSKIGQGEYEQYF.

This clonotype was seen at least ten times. V is TRBV12-3 or TRBV12-4 and J is TRBJ2-7, with no clear D. Trimming pared 8 bases from V and 4 bases from J, leaving 12 bases between. The CDR3 loop spans 12 amino acids. The CDR3 is CASPPWRYEQYF. The CDR3 DNA sequence: TGTGCCAGCCCCCCCTGGCGGTACGAGCAGTACTTC.